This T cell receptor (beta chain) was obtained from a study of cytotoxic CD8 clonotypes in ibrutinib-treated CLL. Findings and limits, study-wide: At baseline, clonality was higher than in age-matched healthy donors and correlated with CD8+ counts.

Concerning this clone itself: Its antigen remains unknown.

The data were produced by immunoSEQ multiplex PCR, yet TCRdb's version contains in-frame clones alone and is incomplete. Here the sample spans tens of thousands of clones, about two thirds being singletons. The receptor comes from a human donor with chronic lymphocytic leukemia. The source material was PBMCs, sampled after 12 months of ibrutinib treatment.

The CDR3 loop reads CASSYSGGKGYGYTF. The CDR3 bases are TGTGCCAGCAGTTACTCCGGCGGGAAAGGCTATGGCTACACCTTC. This chain connects TRBV6-6 to TRBJ1-2; D is unresolved. The germline V gene has CDR1 MNHNY and CDR2 SVGAGI (reference sequence). The CDR3 loop spans 15 amino acids. Trimming shortened V by 0 bases and J by 4 bases, and 12 bases separated the two germline ends.